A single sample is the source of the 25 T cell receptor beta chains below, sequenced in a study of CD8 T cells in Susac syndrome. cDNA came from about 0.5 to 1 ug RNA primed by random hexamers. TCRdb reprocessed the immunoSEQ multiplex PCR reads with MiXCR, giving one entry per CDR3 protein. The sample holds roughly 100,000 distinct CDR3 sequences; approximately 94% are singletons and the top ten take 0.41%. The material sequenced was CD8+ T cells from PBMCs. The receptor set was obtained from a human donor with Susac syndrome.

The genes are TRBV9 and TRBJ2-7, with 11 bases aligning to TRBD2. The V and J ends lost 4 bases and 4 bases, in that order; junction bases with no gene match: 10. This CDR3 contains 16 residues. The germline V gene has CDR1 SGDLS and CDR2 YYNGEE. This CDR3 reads CASSPEGLAAYYEQYF. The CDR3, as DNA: TGTGCCAGCAGCCCCGAGGGACTAGCGGCCTATTACGAGCAGTACTTC.

Written as DNA, the CDR3 is TGCGCCAGCAGCACGCCTACAGGGGATACGCAGTATTTT. It codes for CASSTPTGDTQYF. The V gene is TRBV4-1, the J gene TRBJ2-3, with D tentatively TRBD1 (6 bases). Trimming shortened V by 5 bases and J by 6 bases, and 12 bases separated the two germline ends. The germline V gene has CDR1 MGHRA and CDR2 YSYEKL. CDR3 length: 13 residues.

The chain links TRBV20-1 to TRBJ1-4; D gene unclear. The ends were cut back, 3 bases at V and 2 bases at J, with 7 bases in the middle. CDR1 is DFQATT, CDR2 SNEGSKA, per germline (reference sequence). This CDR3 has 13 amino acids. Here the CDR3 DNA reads TGCAGTGCTAGGAAAGCGACTAATGAAAAACTGTTTTTT. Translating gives CSARKATNEKLFF.

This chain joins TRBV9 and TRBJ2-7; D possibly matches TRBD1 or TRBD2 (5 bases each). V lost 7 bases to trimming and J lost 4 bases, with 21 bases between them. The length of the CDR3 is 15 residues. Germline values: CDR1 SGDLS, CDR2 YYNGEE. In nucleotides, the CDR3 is TGTGCCAGCTCCCCGGCCGGGACCCCTACGTACGAGCAGTACTTC. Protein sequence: CASSPAGTPTYEQYF.

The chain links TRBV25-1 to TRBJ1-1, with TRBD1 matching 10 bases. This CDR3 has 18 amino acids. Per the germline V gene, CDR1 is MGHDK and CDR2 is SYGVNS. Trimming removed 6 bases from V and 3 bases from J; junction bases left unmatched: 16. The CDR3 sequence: CASRGLGRQGAGDTEAFF. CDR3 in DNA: TGTGCCAGCAGGGGCCTGGGGCGACAGGGGGCAGGGGACACTGAAGCTTTCTTT. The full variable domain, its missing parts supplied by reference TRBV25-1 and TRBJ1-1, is EADIYQTPRYLVIGTGKKITLECSQTMGHDKMYWYQQDPGMELHLIHYSYGVNSTEKGDLSSESTVSRIRTEHFPLTLESARPSHTSQYLCASRGLGRQGAGDTEAFFGQGTRLTVV.

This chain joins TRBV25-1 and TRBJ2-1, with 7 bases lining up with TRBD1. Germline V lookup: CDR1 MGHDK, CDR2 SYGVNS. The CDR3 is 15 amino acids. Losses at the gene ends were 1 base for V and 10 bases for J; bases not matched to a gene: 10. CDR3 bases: TGTGCCAGCAGTGAATTCGAGTCAGGGGGTGGCGAGCAGTTCTTC. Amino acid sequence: CASSEFESGGGEQFF.

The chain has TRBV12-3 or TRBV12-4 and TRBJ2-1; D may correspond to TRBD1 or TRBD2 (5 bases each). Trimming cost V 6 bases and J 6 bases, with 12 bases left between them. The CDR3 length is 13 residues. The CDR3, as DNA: TGTGCCAGCAGGGGGGTAGGGCTCAATGAGCAGTTCTTC. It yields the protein CASRGVGLNEQFF.

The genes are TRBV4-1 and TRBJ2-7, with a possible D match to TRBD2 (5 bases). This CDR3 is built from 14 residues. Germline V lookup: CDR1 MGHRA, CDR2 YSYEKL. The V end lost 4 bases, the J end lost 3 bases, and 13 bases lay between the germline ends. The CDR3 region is CASSRPEGYYEQYF. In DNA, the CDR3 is TGCGCCAGCAGCCGTCCAGAGGGATACTACGAGCAGTACTTC.

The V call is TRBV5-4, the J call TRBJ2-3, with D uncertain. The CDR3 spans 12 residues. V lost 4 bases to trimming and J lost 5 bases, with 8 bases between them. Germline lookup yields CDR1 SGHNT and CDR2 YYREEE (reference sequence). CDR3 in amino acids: CASSAVLDTQYF. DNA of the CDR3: TGTGCCAGCAGCGCAGTTTTAGATACGCAGTATTTT.

CDR3 loop: CASSQWTGTYEQYF. As DNA, the CDR3 is TGTGCCAGCAGCCAATGGACAGGAACCTACGAGCAGTACTTC. This chain uses TRBV3-1 with TRBJ2-7; the match to TRBD1 covers 7 bases. The germline gives CDR1 LGHDT, CDR2 YNNKEL (reference sequence). V shed 2 bases and J 2 bases; nucleotides not matched to a gene: 3. The CDR3 contains 14 residues.

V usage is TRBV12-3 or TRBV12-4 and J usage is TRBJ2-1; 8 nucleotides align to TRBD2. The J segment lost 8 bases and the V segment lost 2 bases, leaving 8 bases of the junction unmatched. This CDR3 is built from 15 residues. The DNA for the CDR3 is TGTGCCAGCAGTTTAATAGCCAGCGGGGGATATGAGCAGTTCTTC. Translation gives CASSLIASGGYEQFF.

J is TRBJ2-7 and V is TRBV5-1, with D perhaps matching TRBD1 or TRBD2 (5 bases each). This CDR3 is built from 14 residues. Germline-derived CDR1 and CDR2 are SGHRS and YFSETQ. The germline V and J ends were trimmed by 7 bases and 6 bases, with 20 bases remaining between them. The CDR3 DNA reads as TGCGCCAGCCGAGCCGGGACCGGAGTCGGCGAGCAGTACTTC. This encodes CASRAGTGVGEQYF.

The CDR3 nucleotides are TGTGCCAGCACCGATGGCGTGGAGACCCAGTACTTC. Translating gives CASTDGVETQYF. The chain uses TRBV7-9 and TRBJ2-5; D is uncertain. The CDR3 extends over 12 amino acids. Trimming took off 7 bases at V and 5 bases at J, with 11 bases between the two ends. Looked up from germline, CDR1 is SEHNR and CDR2 is FQNEAQ (reference sequence). The entire variable domain, with the rest obtained from reference TRBV7-9 and TRBJ2-5, is as follows: DTGVSQNPRHKITKRGQNVTFRCDPISEHNRLYWYRQTLGQGPEFLTYFQNEAQLEKSRLLSDRFSAERPKGSFSTLEIQRTEQGDSAMYLCASTDGVETQYFGPGTRLLVL.

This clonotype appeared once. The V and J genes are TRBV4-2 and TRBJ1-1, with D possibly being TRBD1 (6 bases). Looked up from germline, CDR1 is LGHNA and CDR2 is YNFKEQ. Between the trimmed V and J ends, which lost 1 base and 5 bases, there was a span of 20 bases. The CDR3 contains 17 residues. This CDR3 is CASSQAGGWGAGTEAFF. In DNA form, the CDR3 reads TGTGCCAGCAGCCAAGCTGGGGGATGGGGGGCAGGAACTGAAGCTTTCTTT.

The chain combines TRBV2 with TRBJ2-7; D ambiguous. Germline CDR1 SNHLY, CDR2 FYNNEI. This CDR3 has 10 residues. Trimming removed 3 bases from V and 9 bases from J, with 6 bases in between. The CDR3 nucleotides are TGTGCCAGCAGTGAGAACGTGCAGTACTTC. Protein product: CASSENVQYF.

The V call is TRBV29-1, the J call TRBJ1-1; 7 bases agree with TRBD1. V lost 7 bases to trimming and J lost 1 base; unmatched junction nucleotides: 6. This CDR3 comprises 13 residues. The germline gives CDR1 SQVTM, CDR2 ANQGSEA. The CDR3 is CSAKTGSNTEAFF. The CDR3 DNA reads TGCAGCGCTAAGACAGGGTCGAACACTGAAGCTTTCTTT. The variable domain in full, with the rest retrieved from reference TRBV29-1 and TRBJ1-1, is SAVISQKPSRDICQRGTSLTIQCQVDSQVTMMFWYRQQPGQSLTLIATANQGSEATYESGFVIDKFPISRPNLTFSTLTVSNMSPEDSSIYLCSAKTGSNTEAFFGQGTRLTVV.

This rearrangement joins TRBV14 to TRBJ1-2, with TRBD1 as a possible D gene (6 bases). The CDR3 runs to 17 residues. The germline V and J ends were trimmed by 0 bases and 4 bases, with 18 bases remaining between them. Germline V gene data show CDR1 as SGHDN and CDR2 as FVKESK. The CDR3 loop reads CASSQDGGAALIYGYTF. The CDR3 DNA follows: TGTGCCAGCAGCCAAGACGGGGGGGCGGCCCTAATCTATGGCTACACCTTC.

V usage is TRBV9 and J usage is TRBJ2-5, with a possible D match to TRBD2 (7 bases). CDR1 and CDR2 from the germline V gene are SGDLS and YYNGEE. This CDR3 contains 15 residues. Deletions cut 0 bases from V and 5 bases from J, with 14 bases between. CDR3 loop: CASSVDGGPRETQYF. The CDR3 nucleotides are TGTGCCAGCAGCGTAGACGGGGGGCCTAGGGAGACCCAGTACTTC.

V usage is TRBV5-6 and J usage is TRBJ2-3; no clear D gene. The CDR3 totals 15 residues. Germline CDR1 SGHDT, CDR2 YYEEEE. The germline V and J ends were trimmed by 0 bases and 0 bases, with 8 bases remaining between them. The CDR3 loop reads CASSLEGASTDTQYF. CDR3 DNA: TGTGCCAGCAGCTTGGAGGGTGCTAGCACAGATACGCAGTATTTT.

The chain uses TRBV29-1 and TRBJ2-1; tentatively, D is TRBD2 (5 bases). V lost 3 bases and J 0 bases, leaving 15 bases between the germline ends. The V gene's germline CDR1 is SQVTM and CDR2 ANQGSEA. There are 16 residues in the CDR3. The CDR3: CSVEGAELSSYNEQFF. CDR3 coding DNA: TGCAGCGTTGAGGGAGCGGAGTTAAGCTCCTACAATGAGCAGTTCTTC.

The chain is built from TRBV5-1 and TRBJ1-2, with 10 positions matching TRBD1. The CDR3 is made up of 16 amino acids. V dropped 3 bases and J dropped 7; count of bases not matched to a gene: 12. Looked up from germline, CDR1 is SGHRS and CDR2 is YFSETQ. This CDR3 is CASSSKPRQGAIGYTF. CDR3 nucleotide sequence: TGCGCCAGCAGCTCCAAACCACGACAGGGGGCAATTGGCTACACCTTC.

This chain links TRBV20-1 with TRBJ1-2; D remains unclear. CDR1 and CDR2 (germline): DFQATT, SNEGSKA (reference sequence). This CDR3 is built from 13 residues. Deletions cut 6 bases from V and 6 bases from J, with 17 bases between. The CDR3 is CSANPLYQNGYTF. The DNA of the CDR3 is TGCAGTGCCAATCCCTTATACCAAAATGGCTACACCTTC.

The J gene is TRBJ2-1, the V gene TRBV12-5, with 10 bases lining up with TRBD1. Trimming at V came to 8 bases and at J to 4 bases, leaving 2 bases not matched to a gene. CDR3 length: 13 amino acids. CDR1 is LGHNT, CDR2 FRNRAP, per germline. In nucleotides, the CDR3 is TGTGCTAGTAGGACAGGGGGATACAATGAGCAGTTCTTC. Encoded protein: CASRTGGYNEQFF.

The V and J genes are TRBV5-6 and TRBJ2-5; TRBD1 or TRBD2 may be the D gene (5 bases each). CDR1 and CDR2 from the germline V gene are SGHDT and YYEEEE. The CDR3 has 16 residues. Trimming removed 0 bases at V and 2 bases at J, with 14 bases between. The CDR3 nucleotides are TGTGCCAGCAGCTTGGGGCCTCGGGGCTTTCAAGAGACCCAGTACTTC. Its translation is CASSLGPRGFQETQYF.

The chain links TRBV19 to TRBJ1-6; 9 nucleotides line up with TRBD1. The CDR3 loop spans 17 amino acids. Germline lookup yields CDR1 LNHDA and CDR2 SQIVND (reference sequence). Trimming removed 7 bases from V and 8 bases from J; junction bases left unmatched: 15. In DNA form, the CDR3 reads TGTGCCAGTACCGGAACGTGGACAGGGGCCAAGGATTCACCCCTCCACTTT. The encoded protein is CASTGTWTGAKDSPLHF.